This T cell receptor beta chain is drawn from a study of TIL therapy for anti-PD-1-resistant metastatic lung cancer. Time point defined: pre-treatment sample, taken before nivolumab and TIL therapy. Pleural nodules or supraclavicular lymph nodes made up most of the excised metastases sampled. Sequencing used immunoSEQ v3. Profiled with immunoSEQ multiplex PCR; TCRdb holds only in-frame clones, not every one. Of about 50,000 clones listed, over 65% were seen once; the top ten hold 5.5% to 6%. Germline V CDR1 and CDR2: SGHAT, FQNNGV. The CDR3 runs to 13 residues. V gave up 5 bases and J gave up 7 bases, with 15 bases separating them.

The chain has TRBV11-2 and TRBJ2-7; D is possibly TRBD1 (6 bases). Material: tumor tissue, obtained at baseline. This TCR came from a person aged 25-80 years with non-small cell lung cancer. In nucleotides, the CDR3 is TGTGCCAGCAGCCTGGGCAGGGGTGGGGAGCAGTACTTC. Translating it yields CASSLGRGGEQYF.